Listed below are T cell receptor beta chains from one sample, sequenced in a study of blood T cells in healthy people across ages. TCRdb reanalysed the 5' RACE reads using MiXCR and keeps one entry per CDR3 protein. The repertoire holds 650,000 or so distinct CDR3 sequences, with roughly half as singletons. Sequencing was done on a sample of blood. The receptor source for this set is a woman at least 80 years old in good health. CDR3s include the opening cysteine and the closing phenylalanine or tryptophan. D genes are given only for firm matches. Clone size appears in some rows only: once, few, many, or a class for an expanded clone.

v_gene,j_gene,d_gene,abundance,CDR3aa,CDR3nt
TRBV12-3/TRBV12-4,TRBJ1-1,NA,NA,CATLNTEAFF,TGTGCCACCCTGAACACTGAAGCTTTCTTT
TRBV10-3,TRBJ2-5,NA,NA,CAISEWRLTKSRYQETQYF,TGTGCCATCAGTGAATGGCGACTAACCAAGAGTCGGTACCAAGAGACCCAGTACTTC
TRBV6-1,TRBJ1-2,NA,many,CASSPLGDRNGAYGYTF,TGTGCCAGCAGTCCACTAGGAGACAGGAATGGGGCCTATGGCTACACCTTC
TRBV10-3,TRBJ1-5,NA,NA,CAISERTANQPQHF,TGTGCCATCAGTGAACGGACAGCCAATCAGCCCCAGCATTTT
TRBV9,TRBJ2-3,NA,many,CASSVGMGGSTDTQYF,TGTGCCAGCAGCGTCGGCATGGGCGGTAGCACAGATACGCAGTATTTT
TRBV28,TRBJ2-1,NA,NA,CACNPIRDHDEQFF,TGTGCCTGCAATCCCATCCGGGACCACGATGAGCAGTTCTTC
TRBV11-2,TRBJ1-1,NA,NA,CASSLDLRTEAFF,TGTGCCAGCAGCTTAGATCTTAGGACTGAAGCTTTCTTT
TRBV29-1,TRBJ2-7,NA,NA,CSGHRGYEQYF,TGCAGCGGCCACCGGGGCTACGAGCAGTACTTC
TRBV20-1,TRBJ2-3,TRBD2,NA,CSAAGLASTDTQYF,TGCAGTGCTGCGGGACTAGCGAGCACAGATACGCAGTATTTT
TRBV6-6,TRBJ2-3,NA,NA,CASSYSWGGDTQYF,TGTGCCAGCAGTTACTCGTGGGGTGGAGATACGCAGTATTTT
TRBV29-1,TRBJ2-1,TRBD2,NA,CAGGLAGLNDEQFF,TGCGCGGGGGGGTTAGCGGGGCTCAACGATGAGCAGTTCTTC
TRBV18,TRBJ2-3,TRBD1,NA,CASSPPTGSTDTQYF,TGTGCCAGCTCACCACCGACAGGGAGCACAGATACGCAGTATTTT
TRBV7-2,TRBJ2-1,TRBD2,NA,CASNLAPSGPYNEQFF,TGTGCCAGCAACTTAGCTCCTAGCGGTCCCTACAATGAGCAGTTCTTC
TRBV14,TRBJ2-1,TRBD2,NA,CASSHRTSGMVEYNEQFF,TGTGCCAGCAGCCACCGGACTAGCGGGATGGTAGAGTACAATGAGCAGTTCTTC
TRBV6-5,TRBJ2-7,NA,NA,CASSYDRGRYSEQYF,TGTGCCAGCAGTTATGATCGGGGTCGGTACTCCGAGCAGTACTTC
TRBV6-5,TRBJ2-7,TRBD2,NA,CASSYSSSGPTYEQYF,TGTGCCAGCAGTTACTCCTCTAGCGGGCCCACCTACGAGCAGTACTTC
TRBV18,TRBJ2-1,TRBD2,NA,CASSSSGTSGTHEQFF,TGTGCCAGCTCATCCTCCGGGACTAGCGGGACCCATGAGCAGTTCTTC
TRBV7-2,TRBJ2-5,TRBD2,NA,CASSLVYASGGGLETQYF,TGTGCCAGCAGCTTAGTGTATGCTAGCGGGGGGGGCTTAGAGACCCAGTACTTC
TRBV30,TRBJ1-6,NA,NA,CAWSPMTRPLHF,TGTGCCTGGAGCCCGATGACCAGGCCCCTCCACTTT
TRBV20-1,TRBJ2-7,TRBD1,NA,CSGRTGETYEQYF,TGCAGTGGGCGGACAGGGGAAACCTACGAGCAGTACTTC
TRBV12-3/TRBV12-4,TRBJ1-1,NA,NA,CASSASTYTEAFF,TGTGCCAGCAGTGCCAGTACATACACTGAAGCTTTCTTT
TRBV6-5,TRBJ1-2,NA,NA,CASSTPTGCGYTF,TGTGCCAGCAGTACACCAACAGGGTGTGGCTACACCTTC
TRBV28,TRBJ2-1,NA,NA,CASSFSPDNEQFF,TGTGCCAGCAGTTTTAGTCCGGACAATGAGCAGTTCTTC
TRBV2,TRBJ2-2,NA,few,CASSGAKGRTGELFF,TGTGCCAGCAGTGGAGCGAAGGGGCGTACCGGGGAGCTGTTTTTT
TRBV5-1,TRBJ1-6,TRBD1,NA,CASSLVSGTGGSPLHF,TGCGCCAGCAGCTTGGTGTCCGGGACAGGTGGCTCACCCCTCCACTTT
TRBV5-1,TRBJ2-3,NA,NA,CASSLKQSTDTQYF,TGCGCCAGCAGCTTGAAGCAGAGCACAGATACGCAGTATTTT
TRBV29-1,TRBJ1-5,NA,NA,CSAGSGLGPRHF,TGCAGTGCCGGGTCAGGGCTCGGGCCCCGGCATTTT
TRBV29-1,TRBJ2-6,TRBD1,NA,CSVEIWGRGRLGANVLTF,TGCAGCGTTGAAATATGGGGCAGGGGGCGCTTAGGGGCCAACGTCCTGACTTTC
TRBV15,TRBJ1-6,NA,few,CATSRVSSRDSPLHF,TGTGCCACCAGCAGAGTGAGTAGCCGAGATTCACCCCTCCACTTT
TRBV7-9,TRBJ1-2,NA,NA,CASSFDGGANYGYTF,TGTGCCAGCAGCTTCGATGGAGGGGCGAACTATGGCTACACCTTC
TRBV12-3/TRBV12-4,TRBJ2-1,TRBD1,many,CASIKTGVPEQFF,TGTGCCAGCATTAAGACAGGGGTACCTGAGCAGTTCTTC
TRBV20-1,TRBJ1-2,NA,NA,CSARMGGEYGYTF,TGCAGTGCTAGAATGGGGGGCGAGTATGGCTACACCTTC
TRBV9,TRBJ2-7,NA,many,CASSVAQGGPSYEQYF,TGTGCCAGCAGCGTAGCCCAGGGTGGACCGTCCTACGAGCAGTACTTC
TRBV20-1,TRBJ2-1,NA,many,CSARGSGNEQFF,TGCAGTGCTAGGGGGAGCGGGAATGAGCAGTTCTTC
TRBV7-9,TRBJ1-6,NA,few,CASSFLANNSPLHF,TGTGCCAGCAGCTTTTTGGCCAACAATTCACCCCTCCACTTT
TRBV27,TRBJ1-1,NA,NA,CASSLNRNTEAFF,TGTGCCAGCAGTTTGAACAGGAACACTGAAGCTTTCTTT
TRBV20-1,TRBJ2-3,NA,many,CSARDQLAYVVGTDTQYF,TGCAGTGCTAGAGATCAACTAGCCTATGTCGTAGGCACAGATACGCAGTATTTT
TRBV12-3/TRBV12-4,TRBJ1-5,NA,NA,CASSLGGGDGNQPQHF,TGTGCCAGCAGCCTAGGGGGGGGAGATGGGAATCAGCCCCAGCATTTT
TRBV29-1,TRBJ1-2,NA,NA,CSVLTVNYGYTF,TGCAGCGTCCTGACGGTGAACTATGGCTACACCTTC
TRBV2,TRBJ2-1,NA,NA,CASTVTPGEQFF,TGTGCCAGCACCGTTACCCCGGGTGAGCAGTTCTTC
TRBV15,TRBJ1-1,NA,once,CATSVRRENTEAFF,TGTGCCACCAGCGTAAGGAGAGAGAACACTGAAGCTTTCTTT
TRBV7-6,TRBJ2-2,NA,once,CASSPHLGGSTGELFF,TGTGCCAGCAGCCCCCATCTGGGGGGTTCTACCGGGGAGCTGTTTTTT
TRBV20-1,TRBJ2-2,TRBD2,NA,CSALNLAGGPVTGELFF,TGCAGTGCTCTCAATCTAGCGGGAGGGCCGGTCACCGGGGAGCTGTTTTTT
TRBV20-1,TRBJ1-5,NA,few,CSAVGQANQPQHF,TGCAGTGCAGTCGGCCAGGCTAATCAGCCCCAGCATTTT
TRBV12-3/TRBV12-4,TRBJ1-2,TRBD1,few,CASRAGGTAYGYTF,TGTGCCAGCAGGGCCGGCGGGACAGCCTATGGCTACACCTTC
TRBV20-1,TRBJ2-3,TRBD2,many,CSASGTSGASTDTQYF,TGCAGTGCTTCCGGGACTAGCGGAGCTAGCACAGATACGCAGTATTTT
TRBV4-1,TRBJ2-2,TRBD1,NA,CASSQDRQGYTGELFF,TGCGCCAGCAGCCAAGATAGACAGGGGTATACCGGGGAGCTGTTTTTT
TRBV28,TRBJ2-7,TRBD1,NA,CASSAQGVRYEQYF,TGTGCCAGCAGTGCACAGGGGGTGCGGTACGAGCAGTACTTC
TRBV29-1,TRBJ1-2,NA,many,CSVTGSANYGYTF,TGCAGCGTGACGGGCTCAGCTAACTATGGCTACACCTTC
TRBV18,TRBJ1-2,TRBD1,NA,CASAGQGKLNGYTF,TGTGCCAGCGCGGGACAGGGGAAGTTGAATGGCTACACCTTC
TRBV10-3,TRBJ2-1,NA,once,CAISHQEPEQFF,TGTGCCATCAGTCACCAGGAGCCCGAGCAGTTCTTC
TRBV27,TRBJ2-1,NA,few,CASSLSGGNYNEQFF,TGTGCCAGCAGTTTATCCGGCGGTAACTACAATGAGCAGTTCTTC
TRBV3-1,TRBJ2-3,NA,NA,CASSHRPPNSGGNTDTQYF,TGTGCCAGCAGCCATCGCCCCCCAAACTCGGGGGGCAACACAGATACGCAGTATTTT